This T cell receptor beta chain was identified in a study of blood T cell repertoires in COVID-19. Allocation to cohorts depended on clinical history reported by the participants. All recovered Cohort 3 donors got two negative PCRs, got clearance, or saw symptom resolution. This table comes from immunoSEQ multiplex PCR, and its TCRdb copy is limited to in-frame clones, with some not included. The sample has hundreds of thousands of clones, more than 75% seen once. The sample was PBMCs or T cells enriched from blood (not recorded which). This receptor was identified in a woman aged 45-65 years who had recovered from COVID-19.

CDR3 DNA sequence: TGTGCCAGCAGCCCGGACAGGGGGAATGGGTTAGGCTACACCTTC. Its protein is CASSPDRGNGLGYTF. V is TRBV6-5 and J is TRBJ1-2; the match to TRBD1 covers 10 bases. CDR3 length: 15 amino acids. Germline trimming cut 6 bases from V and 8 bases from J; bases unmatched to any gene: 12. CDR1 MNHEY and CDR2 SVGAGI come from the germline V gene.